The source of this TCR beta chain is a study of cytomegalovirus exposure and HLA in healthy donors. Study-level findings and limits: Within the data, a cluster of highly shared sequence variants was likely a sequencing artifact. High specificity and sensitivity for cytomegalovirus status were reported for the classifier.

To note about this clone: Antigen specificity is unknown.

Primers: 60 Vbeta forward and 13 Jbeta reverse. TCRdb's table, derived via immunoSEQ multiplex PCR, lists solely in-frame clones and lacks some. There are fewer than 250,000 clones in the sample; more than 75% occur only once, and around 1.5% lies in the top ten. The CDR3 is made up of 17 amino acids. Trimming at V came to 3 bases and at J to 0 bases, leaving 5 bases not matched to a gene. Germline-derived CDR1 and CDR2 are MDHEN and SYDVKM. Sequencing was done on a sample of PBMCs. The V gene is TRBV28, the J gene TRBJ2-6, with TRBD1 identical over 7 bases. The origin of this receptor is a woman aged 18 to 35 in good health and CMV-seronegative. Written as DNA, the CDR3 is TGTGCCAGCAGTTTTGACAGGGCGCCCTCTGGGGCCAACGTCCTGACTTTC. Translation gives CASSFDRAPSGANVLTF.